One and the same sample provided the 15 T cell receptor beta chains below, sequenced in a study of blood T cell repertoires in COVID-19. Generated by immunoSEQ multiplex PCR, the TCRdb table keeps only in-frame clones and is missing some. The sample holds about 180,000 clones, around 73% seen once. The sequencing sample was made of PBMCs or T cells enriched from blood (not recorded which). These receptors were taken from a woman between 45 and 65 years old who had recovered from COVID-19.

This chain joins TRBV6-5 and TRBJ2-7, with a weak D call TRBD1 (6 bases). This CDR3 region has 15 residues. V was trimmed by 2 bases and J by 3 bases, leaving 14 bases between them. CDR1 is MNHEY, CDR2 SVGAGI, per germline. CDR3 sequence: CASSYSYRVLYEQYF. The CDR3 coding sequence is TGTGCCAGCAGTTACAGCTACAGGGTACTCTACGAGCAGTACTTC.

The chain uses TRBV12-3 or TRBV12-4 and TRBJ2-7; weak D call: TRBD1 (6 bases). This CDR3 is built from 13 residues. V dropped 6 bases and J dropped 5 bases, with 14 bases sitting between them. The CDR3 nucleotides are TGTGCCAGCAGACAGACAGGAGCCCACGAGCAGTACTTC. Translating gives CASRQTGAHEQYF.

V is TRBV24-1 and J is TRBJ2-2; a possible D gene is TRBD2 (6 bases). V was shortened by 6 bases and J by 6 bases, with 25 bases between the two germline ends. Germline values: CDR1 KGHDR, CDR2 SFDVKD. This CDR3 has 18 amino acids. CDR3 bases: TGTGCCACCAGTATCGGGCGTCGGACGGAGAGGGAGGCCGGGGAGCTGTTTTTT. Residues: CATSIGRRTEREAGELFF.

The gene calls are TRBV29-1 and TRBJ2-5, with a possible D match to TRBD1 (6 bases). Germline V gene data show CDR1 as SQVTM and CDR2 as ANQGSEA. Deletions cut 3 bases from V and 9 bases from J, with 20 bases between. The CDR3 is 14 residues long. CDR3 loop: CSVDPGTSPSAQYF. The CDR3 DNA follows: TGCAGCGTTGATCCCGGGACATCCCCTTCTGCCCAGTACTTC.

This clone was found many times. This sequence joins TRBV6-2 or TRBV6-3 and TRBJ2-7; 9 nucleotides align to TRBD2. The trim removed 6 bases at V and 3 bases at J, leaving 6 bases unmatched. Germline V lookup: CDR1 MNHEY, CDR2 SVGEGT. The CDR3 has 14 residues. The CDR3: CASSQTSGGYEQYF. The CDR3 nucleotides are TGTGCCAGCAGCCAGACTAGCGGAGGCTACGAGCAGTACTTC.

The V call is TRBV7-8, the J call TRBJ2-2, with D maybe TRBD2 (6 bases). The CDR3 totals 14 residues. In germline, CDR1 is SGHVS, CDR2 FQNEAQ. Trimming took off 10 bases at V and 3 bases at J, with 15 bases between the two ends. The CDR3 DNA follows: TGTGCCACGGGGTCGGGAGCCTACACCGGGGAGCTGTTTTTT. It translates to CATGSGAYTGELFF.

This clone is medium-sized by share. This rearrangement joins TRBV11-2 to TRBJ2-2; TRBD1 matches 10 bases. This CDR3 comprises 16 residues. Losses at the gene ends were 4 bases for V and 6 bases for J; bases not matched to a gene: 8. Germline V gives CDR1 SGHAT, CDR2 FQNNGV. The CDR3 here is CASSSPRDRGPGELFF. CDR3 bases: TGTGCCAGCAGCTCACCCCGGGACAGGGGTCCCGGGGAGCTGTTTTTT.

The V gene is TRBV18, the J gene TRBJ2-5, with TRBD1 matching over 8 bases. The trim removed 6 bases at V and 4 bases at J, leaving 4 bases unmatched. Germline values: CDR1 KGHSH, CDR2 LQKENI. CDR3 size: 13 residues. This CDR3 reads CASSTGVGETQYF. The CDR3 DNA is TGTGCCAGCTCGACAGGGGTAGGAGAGACCCAGTACTTC.

This sequence joins TRBV19 and TRBJ2-4, with a tentative D call TRBD2 (6 bases). The V end was cut by 6 bases, the J end by 9 bases, with 15 bases between. Looked up from germline, CDR1 is LNHDA and CDR2 is SQIVND (reference sequence). The length of the CDR3 is 13 residues. The chain's CDR3 is CASRATSSSIQYF. The CDR3 DNA is TGTGCCAGTAGGGCCACTAGCTCCAGCATTCAGTACTTC.

The chain uses TRBV4-1 and TRBJ2-7; a possible D gene is TRBD2 (6 bases). This CDR3 contains 16 residues. Trimming cost V 4 bases and J 2 bases, with 18 bases left between them. CDR1 is MGHRA, CDR2 YSYEKL, per germline. CDR3 amino acids: CASSRSALADPYEQYF. In DNA form, the CDR3 reads TGCGCCAGCAGCCGTTCCGCACTAGCAGATCCCTACGAGCAGTACTTC.

The rearrangement joins TRBV7-3 to TRBJ2-1, with 10 bases fitting TRBD2. After removal of 5 bases from V and 8 bases from J, the junction contained 12 bases not matched to a gene. CDR3 length: 16 amino acids. CDR1 SGHTA and CDR2 FQGTGA come from the germline V gene. DNA of the CDR3: TGTGCCAGCAGCCCTACTTCCGGGACTAGCGTGTATGAGCAGTTCTTC. Amino acid sequence: CASSPTSGTSVYEQFF. Variable domain in full (rest from reference TRBV7-3 and TRBJ2-1): GAGVSQTPSNKVTEKGKYVELRCDPISGHTALYWYRQSLGQGPEFLIYFQGTGAADDSGLPNDRFFAVRPEGSVSTLKIQRTERGDSAVYLCASSPTSGTSVYEQFFGPGTRLTVL.

This chain joins TRBV9 and TRBJ2-7; 9 bases line up with TRBD1. The junction had 8 bases not matched to a gene; V was cut back by 7 bases and J by 3 bases. The V gene's germline CDR1 is SGDLS and CDR2 YYNGEE. This CDR3 comprises 14 residues. Written as DNA, the CDR3 is TGTGCCAGCGCGGCCGGGACAGGGAGCTACGAGCAGTACTTC. This codes for CASAAGTGSYEQYF.

This chain joins TRBV5-1 and TRBJ2-3; 8 nucleotides align to TRBD2. The J segment lost 6 bases and the V segment lost 4 bases, leaving 10 bases of the junction unmatched. The V gene's germline CDR1 is SGHRS and CDR2 YFSETQ. This CDR3 is built from 15 residues. CDR3 coding DNA: TGCGCCAGCAGCGCGGGGGGCGGGATCGGGGATACGCAGTATTTT. Its protein is CASSAGGGIGDTQYF. The variable domain in full, completed from reference TRBV5-1 and TRBJ2-3, reads KAGVTQTPRYLIKTRGQQVTLSCSPISGHRSVSWYQQTPGQGLQFLFEYFSETQRNKGNFPGRFSGRQFSNSRSEMNVSTLELGDSALYLCASSAGGGIGDTQYFGPGTRLTVL.

The chain is built from TRBV9 and TRBJ2-2; 9 positions agree with TRBD1. J was trimmed by 5 bases and V by 2 bases; bases with no gene match: 7. This CDR3 has 16 amino acids. In germline, CDR1 is SGDLS, CDR2 YYNGEE. The CDR3 spells CASSVYRGRGTGELFF. The CDR3 coding sequence is TGTGCCAGCAGCGTGTACAGGGGGCGCGGGACCGGGGAGCTGTTTTTT. Full variable domain (outside the CDR3, taken from reference TRBV9 and TRBJ2-2): DSGVTQTPKHLITATGQRVTLRCSPRSGDLSVYWYQQSLDQGLQFLIQYYNGEERAKGNILERFSAQQFPDLHSELNLSSLELGDSALYFCASSVYRGRGTGELFFGEGSRLTVL.

The chain employs TRBV18 and TRBJ2-2; D may be TRBD1 (6 bases). Deletions cut 6 bases from V and 6 bases from J, with 17 bases between. The germline CDR1 and CDR2 sequences are KGHSH and LQKENI. The CDR3 contains 15 residues. CDR3 region: CASSLHRVPSGELFF. The CDR3 coding sequence is TGTGCCAGCTCTTTACACAGGGTTCCGTCCGGGGAGCTGTTTTTT.